This entry features one TCR beta chain sequence. The source of the sample is a study of control samples from healthy donors and cancer patients. The table came from immunoSEQ multiplex PCR; TCRdb's copy has only in-frame clones and leaves some out. The table has about 140,000 clones, roughly 92% seen once. CDR3 length: 17 amino acids. The V and J ends lost 3 bases and 0 bases respectively, with 14 bases between them. Germline CDR1 and CDR2: SGHAT and FQNNGV. The sequence came from a man under 40 in good health. Source material: blood. The chain couples TRBV11-2 to TRBJ2-2; possibly TRBD2 for D (5 bases). DNA for the CDR3: TGTGCCAGCAGCTTTCCTCTAGCTGTCCCGAACACCGGGGAGCTGTTTTTT. Amino acid sequence: CASSFPLAVPNTGELFF.